What follows are 9 T cell receptor beta chains derived from one specimen sequenced in a study of multiple sclerosis patients with progressive multifocal leukoencephalopathy. TCRdb's copy holds only in-frame clones and misses some; the assay was immunoSEQ multiplex PCR. The sample contains approximately 30,000 clones, around 90% of which appear only once. Time point reported: less than 15 months of natalizumab therapy. The sample here was PBMCs, taken from a patient treated with natalizumab. The receptors were sampled from a human donor with multiple sclerosis.

The V gene is TRBV28, the J gene TRBJ1-6; 8 positions match TRBD1. The germline CDR1 and CDR2 sequences are MDHEN and SYDVKM. The CDR3 runs 20 residues. Germline trimming cut 6 bases from V and 0 bases from J; bases unmatched to any gene: 16. CDR3 in amino acids: CASSPGSYRGKSSYNSPLHF. CDR3 DNA: TGTGCCAGCAGCCCAGGCAGCTACAGGGGGAAGAGCTCCTATAATTCACCCCTCCACTTT. Based on the CDR3 plus reference TRBV28 and TRBJ1-6, the full variable domain is DVKVTQSSRYLVKRTGEKVFLECVQDMDHENMFWYRQDPGLGLRLIYFSYDVKMKEKGDIPEGYSVSREKKERFSLILESASTNQTSMYLCASSPGSYRGKSSYNSPLHFGNGTRLTVT.

The chain links TRBV9 to TRBJ2-5, with TRBD2 matching 10 bases. The J call may be wrong; the DNA end is better matched by TRBJ2-7. CDR1 is SGDLS and CDR2 is YYNGEE in the germline V gene. The CDR3 sequence is 15 residues long. CDR3 amino acids: CASSPGLAEPYEQYF. In DNA form, the CDR3 reads TGTGCCAGCAGCCCTGGACTAGCGGAACCCTACGAGCAGTACTTC.

The chain carries TRBV28 and TRBJ2-1, with TRBD2 identical over 7 bases. The CDR3 runs 17 residues. V lost 7 bases and J lost 0; bases outside the gene matches: 12. Germline V CDR1 and CDR2: MDHEN, SYDVKM. The CDR3 sequence: CASKTSRGLGSYNEQFF. CDR3 bases: TGTGCCAGCAAGACTAGCCGGGGGTTGGGCTCCTACAATGAGCAGTTCTTC.

J is TRBJ1-1 and V is TRBV2, with 9 positions matching TRBD1. Germline V gives CDR1 SNHLY, CDR2 FYNNEI. This CDR3 is 17 amino acids long. The J segment lost 3 bases and the V segment lost 5 bases, leaving 13 bases of the junction unmatched. CDR3 coding DNA: TGTGCCAGCAGTACCGCGGGACAGGGAGTTGGGGACACTGAAGCTTTCTTT. The encoded protein is CASSTAGQGVGDTEAFF. The entire variable domain, with the rest obtained from reference TRBV2 and TRBJ1-1, is as follows: EPEVTQTPSHQVTQMGQEVILRCVPISNHLYFYWYRQILGQKVEFLVSFYNNEISEKSEIFDDQFSVERPDGSNFTLKIRSTKLEDSAMYFCASSTAGQGVGDTEAFFGQGTRLTVV.

The chain couples TRBV28 to TRBJ1-1; D remains ambiguous. Per the germline V gene, CDR1 is MDHEN and CDR2 is SYDVKM. V lost 3 bases and J 4 bases, leaving 12 bases between the germline ends. CDR3 length equals 14 residues. The CDR3 loop is CASSLLRGATEAFF. In DNA, the CDR3 is TGTGCCAGCAGTTTGTTGCGGGGAGCCACTGAAGCTTTCTTT. Full variable domain (remainder filled in from reference TRBV28 and TRBJ1-1): DVKVTQSSRYLVKRTGEKVFLECVQDMDHENMFWYRQDPGLGLRLIYFSYDVKMKEKGDIPEGYSVSREKKERFSLILESASTNQTSMYLCASSLLRGATEAFFGQGTRLTVV.

This clone was counted once. The CDR3: CAWSDVSGVTEAFF. CDR3 nucleotides: TGTGCCTGGAGTGACGTATCGGGGGTCACTGAAGCTTTCTTT. This chain uses TRBV30 with TRBJ1-1; D possibly corresponds to TRBD1 (5 bases). The CDR3 spans 14 residues. Germline-derived CDR1 and CDR2 are GTSNPN and SVGIG (reference sequence). V lost 1 base, J lost 4 bases, and 13 bases lay in between. Combining the CDR3 with reference TRBV30 and TRBJ1-1 gives the whole variable domain SQTIHQWPATLVQPVGSPLSLECTVEGTSNPNLYWYRQAAGRGLQLLFYSVGIGQISSEVPQNLSASRPQDRQFILSSKKLLLSDSGFYLCAWSDVSGVTEAFFGQGTRLTVV.

The chain carries TRBV4-1 and TRBJ1-5, with 8 nucleotides matching TRBD1. Germline CDR1 MGHRA, CDR2 YSYEKL. With 2 bases clipped from V and 6 bases from J, the junction kept 6 bases outside the gene matches. This CDR3 spans 15 amino acids. The CDR3 DNA follows: TGCGCCAGCAGCCAATTGTTCAGGGGGCCTCAGCCCCAGCATTTT. Translated: CASSQLFRGPQPQHF.

J is TRBJ2-3 and V is TRBV6-4; no firm D call. The CDR3 runs 13 residues. CDR1 and CDR2 from the germline V gene are MRHNA and SNTAGT. V lost 2 bases and J 1 base, leaving 4 bases between the germline ends. CDR3 DNA: TGTGCCAGCAGTGACAGGGGCACAGATACGCAGTATTTT. This codes for CASSDRGTDTQYF.

The chain recombines TRBV7-9 with TRBJ2-3; no firm D call. V was cut by 5 bases and J by 5 bases, with 14 bases left in between. In germline, CDR1 is SEHNR, CDR2 FQNEAQ (reference sequence). The CDR3 is made up of 14 amino acids. The CDR3 DNA reads as TGTGCCAGCAGCAATGGGATGGGGAAAGATACGCAGTATTTT. Protein: CASSNGMGKDTQYF.